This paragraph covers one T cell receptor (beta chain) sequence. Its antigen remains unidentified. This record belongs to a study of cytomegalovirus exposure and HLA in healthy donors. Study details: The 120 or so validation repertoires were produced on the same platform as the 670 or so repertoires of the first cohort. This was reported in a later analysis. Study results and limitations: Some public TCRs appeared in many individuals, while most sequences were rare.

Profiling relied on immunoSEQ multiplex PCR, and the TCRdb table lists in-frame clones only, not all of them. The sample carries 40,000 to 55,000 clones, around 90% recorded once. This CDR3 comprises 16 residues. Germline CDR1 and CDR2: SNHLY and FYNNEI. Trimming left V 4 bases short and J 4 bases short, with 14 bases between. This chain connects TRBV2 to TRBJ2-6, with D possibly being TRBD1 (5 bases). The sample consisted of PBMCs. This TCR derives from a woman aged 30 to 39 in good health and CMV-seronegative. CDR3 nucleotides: TGTGCCAGCAGTGGGTATAGTGGGGCCGGGGCCAACGTCCTGACTTTC. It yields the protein CASSGYSGAGANVLTF. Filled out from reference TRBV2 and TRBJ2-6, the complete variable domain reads EPEVTQTPSHQVTQMGQEVILRCVPISNHLYFYWYRQILGQKVEFLVSFYNNEISEKSEIFDDQFSVERPDGSNFTLKIRSTKLEDSAMYFCASSGYSGAGANVLTFGAGSRLTVL.